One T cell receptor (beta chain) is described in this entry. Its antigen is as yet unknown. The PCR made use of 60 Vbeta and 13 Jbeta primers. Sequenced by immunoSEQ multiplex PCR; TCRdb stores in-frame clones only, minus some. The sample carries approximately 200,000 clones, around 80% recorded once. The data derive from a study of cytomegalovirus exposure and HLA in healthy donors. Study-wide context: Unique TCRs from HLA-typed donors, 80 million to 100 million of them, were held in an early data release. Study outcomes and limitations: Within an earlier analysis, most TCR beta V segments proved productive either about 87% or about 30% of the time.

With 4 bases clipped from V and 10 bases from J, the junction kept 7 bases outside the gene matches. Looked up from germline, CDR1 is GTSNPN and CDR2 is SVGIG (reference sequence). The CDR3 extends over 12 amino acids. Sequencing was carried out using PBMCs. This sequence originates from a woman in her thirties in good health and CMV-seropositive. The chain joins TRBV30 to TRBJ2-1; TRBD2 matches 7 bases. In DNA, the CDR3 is TGTGCCTGGAACCGACTAGCTTCAGAGCAGTTCTTC. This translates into CAWNRLASEQFF.